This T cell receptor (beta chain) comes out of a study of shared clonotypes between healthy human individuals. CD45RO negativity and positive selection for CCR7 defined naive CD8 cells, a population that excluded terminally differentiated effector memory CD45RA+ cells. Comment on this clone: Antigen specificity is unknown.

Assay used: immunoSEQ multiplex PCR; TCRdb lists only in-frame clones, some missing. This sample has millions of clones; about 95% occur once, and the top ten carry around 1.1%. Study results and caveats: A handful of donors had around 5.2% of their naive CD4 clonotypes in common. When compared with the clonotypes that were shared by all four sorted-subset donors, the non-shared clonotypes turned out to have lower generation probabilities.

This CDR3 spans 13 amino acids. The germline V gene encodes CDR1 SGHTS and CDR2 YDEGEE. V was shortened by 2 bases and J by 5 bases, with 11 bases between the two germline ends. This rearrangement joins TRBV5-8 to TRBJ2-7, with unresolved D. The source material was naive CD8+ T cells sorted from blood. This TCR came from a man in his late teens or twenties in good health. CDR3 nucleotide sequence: TGTGCCAGCAGCTTCCCGGGTGAGGACGAGCAGTACTTC. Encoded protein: CASSFPGEDEQYF.